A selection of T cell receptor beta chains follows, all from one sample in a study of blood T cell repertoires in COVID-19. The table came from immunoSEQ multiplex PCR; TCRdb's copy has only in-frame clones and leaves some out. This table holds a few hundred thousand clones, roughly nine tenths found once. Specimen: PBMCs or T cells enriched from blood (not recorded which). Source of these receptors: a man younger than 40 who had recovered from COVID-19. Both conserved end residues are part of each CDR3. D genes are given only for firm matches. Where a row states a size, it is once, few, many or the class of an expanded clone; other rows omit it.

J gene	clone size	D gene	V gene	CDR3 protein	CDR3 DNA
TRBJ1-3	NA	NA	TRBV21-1	CASSKLGQPSLHGNTIYF	TGTGCCAGCAGCAAGCTAGGACAGCCCTCCTTGCATGGAAACACCATATATTTT
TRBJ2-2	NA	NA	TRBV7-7	CASSGPGNTGELFF	TGTGCCAGCAGCGGCCCAGGGAACACCGGGGAGCTGTTTTTT
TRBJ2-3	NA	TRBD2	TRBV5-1	CASSKGLAISTDTQYF	TGCGCCAGCAGCAAAGGACTAGCAATTAGCACAGATACGCAGTATTTT
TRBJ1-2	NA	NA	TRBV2	CASSDLSVGYTF	TGTGCCAGCAGTGATCTTTCAGTTGGCTACACCTTC
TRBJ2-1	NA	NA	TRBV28	CASRPNMVNEQFF	TGTGCCAGCAGGCCCAACATGGTCAATGAGCAGTTCTTC
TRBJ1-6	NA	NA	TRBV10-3	CAISDVGLAPLHF	TGTGCCATCAGTGATGTCGGTCTAGCACCCCTCCACTTT
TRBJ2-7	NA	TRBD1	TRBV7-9	CASSSDREAYEQYF	TGTGCCAGCAGCTCGGACAGGGAAGCCTACGAGCAGTACTTC
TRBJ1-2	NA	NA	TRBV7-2	CASSITGLANYGYTF	TGTGCCAGCAGCATTACAGGGCTGGCTAACTATGGCTACACCTTC
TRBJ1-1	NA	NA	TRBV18	CASSPSIVGQRDEAFF	TGTGCCAGCTCACCTTCCATCGTCGGACAGAGGGATGAAGCTTTCTTT
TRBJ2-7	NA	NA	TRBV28	CASSLQRASYEQYF	TGTGCCAGCAGTTTGCAGCGGGCCTCCTACGAGCAGTACTTC
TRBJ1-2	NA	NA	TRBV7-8	CASSLVNQELYGYTF	TGTGCCAGCAGCTTAGTAAATCAAGAGCTTTATGGCTACACCTTC
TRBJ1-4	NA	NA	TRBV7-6	CASSLGTARNEKLFF	TGTGCCAGCAGCTTAGGGACAGCCCGTAATGAAAAACTGTTTTTT
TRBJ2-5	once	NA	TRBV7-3	CASSLSAGEETQYF	TGTGCCAGCAGCTTAAGTGCCGGGGAGGAGACCCAGTACTTC
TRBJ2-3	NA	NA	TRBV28	CASSGHMGSSTDTQYF	TGTGCCAGCAGTGGCCACATGGGCTCTAGCACAGATACGCAGTATTTT
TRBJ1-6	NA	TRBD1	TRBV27	CASSLLQGTGNSPLHF	TGTGCCAGCAGTTTATTACAGGGGACTGGTAATTCACCCCTCCACTTT
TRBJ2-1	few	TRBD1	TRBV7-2	CASSPGTGWGNEQFF	TGTGCCAGCAGCCCAGGGACAGGGTGGGGCAATGAGCAGTTCTTC
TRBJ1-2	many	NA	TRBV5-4	CASSSPVRGNYGYTF	TGTGCCAGCAGCTCGCCCGTTAGGGGTAACTATGGCTACACCTTC
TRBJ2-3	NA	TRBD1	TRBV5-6	CASSLGWDRPDTQYF	TGTGCCAGCAGCTTGGGGTGGGACAGACCAGATACGCAGTATTTT
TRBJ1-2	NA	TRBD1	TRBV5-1	CASSLETGGGGPYGYTF	TGCGCCAGCAGCTTGGAAACAGGGGGAGGTGGGCCCTATGGCTACACCTTC
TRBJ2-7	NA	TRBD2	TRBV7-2	CASSATSGTGEQYF	TGTGCCAGCAGCGCGACTAGCGGGACAGGGGAGCAGTACTTC
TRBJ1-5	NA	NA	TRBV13	CASSSRGGQPQHF	TGTGCCAGCAGCTCTAGGGGGGGTCAGCCCCAGCATTTT
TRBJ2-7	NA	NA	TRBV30	CAWFIPRDSYEQYF	TGTGCCTGGTTTATCCCCCGGGACTCCTACGAGCAGTACTTC
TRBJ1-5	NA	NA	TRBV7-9	CASSSDRRNQPQHF	TGTGCCAGCAGCTCGGACAGACGAAATCAGCCCCAGCATTTT
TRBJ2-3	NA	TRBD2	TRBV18	CASSPLASGSGDTQYF	TGTGCCAGCTCACCATTGGCTAGCGGGAGCGGAGATACGCAGTATTTT
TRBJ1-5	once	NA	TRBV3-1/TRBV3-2	CASSQDTAGADQPQHF	TGTGCCAGCAGCCAAGATACGGCAGGGGCAGACCAGCCCCAGCATTTT
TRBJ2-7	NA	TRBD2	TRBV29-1	CSVLSGSGYEQYF	TGCAGCGTTCTCAGCGGGAGTGGTTACGAGCAGTACTTC
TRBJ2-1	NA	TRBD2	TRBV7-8	CASSVTSGRYNEQFF	TGTGCCAGCAGCGTCACTAGCGGACGATACAATGAGCAGTTCTTC
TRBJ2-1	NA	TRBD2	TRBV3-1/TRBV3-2	CASSSDTSGRAPYNEQFF	TGTGCCAGCAGCTCAGATACTAGCGGGAGGGCCCCTTACAATGAGCAGTTCTTC
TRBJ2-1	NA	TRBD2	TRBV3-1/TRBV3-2	CASSQRGVSGGNEQFF	TGTGCCAGCAGCCAAAGGGGGGTTAGCGGGGGAAATGAGCAGTTCTTC
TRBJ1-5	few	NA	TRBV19	CATKYRGSGSNQPQHF	TGTGCCACTAAGTATAGAGGGTCGGGAAGCAATCAGCCCCAGCATTTT
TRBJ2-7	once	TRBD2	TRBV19	CASSIGLAGIHEQYF	TGTGCCAGTAGTATAGGCCTAGCGGGAATACACGAGCAGTACTTC
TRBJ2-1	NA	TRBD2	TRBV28	CASSLTSGSYNEQFF	TGTGCCAGCAGTCTGACTAGCGGGAGTTACAATGAGCAGTTCTTC
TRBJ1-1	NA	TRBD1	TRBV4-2	CASSQTTGGGTEAFF	TGTGCCAGCAGCCAAACGACAGGGGGGGGTACTGAAGCTTTCTTT
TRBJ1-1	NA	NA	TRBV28	CASSPGHLNTEAFF	TGTGCCAGCAGCCCAGGACATCTGAACACTGAAGCTTTCTTT
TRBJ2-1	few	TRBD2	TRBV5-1	CASSLWGLAGGPNEQFF	TGCGCCAGCAGCTTGTGGGGTCTAGCGGGAGGGCCAAATGAGCAGTTCTTC
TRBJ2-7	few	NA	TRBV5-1	CASSFSGQREQYF	TGCGCCAGCAGCTTCTCCGGACAGCGCGAGCAGTACTTC
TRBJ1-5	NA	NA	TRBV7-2	CASSSQGDQPQHF	TGTGCCAGCAGTTCACAGGGAGATCAGCCCCAGCATTTT
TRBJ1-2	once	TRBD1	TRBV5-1	CASTRTGPNYGYTF	TGCGCCAGCACCCGGACAGGCCCAAACTATGGCTACACCTTC
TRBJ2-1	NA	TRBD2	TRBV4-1	CASSQPGTRGNEQFF	TGCGCCAGCAGCCAACCCGGGACTAGAGGCAATGAGCAGTTCTTC